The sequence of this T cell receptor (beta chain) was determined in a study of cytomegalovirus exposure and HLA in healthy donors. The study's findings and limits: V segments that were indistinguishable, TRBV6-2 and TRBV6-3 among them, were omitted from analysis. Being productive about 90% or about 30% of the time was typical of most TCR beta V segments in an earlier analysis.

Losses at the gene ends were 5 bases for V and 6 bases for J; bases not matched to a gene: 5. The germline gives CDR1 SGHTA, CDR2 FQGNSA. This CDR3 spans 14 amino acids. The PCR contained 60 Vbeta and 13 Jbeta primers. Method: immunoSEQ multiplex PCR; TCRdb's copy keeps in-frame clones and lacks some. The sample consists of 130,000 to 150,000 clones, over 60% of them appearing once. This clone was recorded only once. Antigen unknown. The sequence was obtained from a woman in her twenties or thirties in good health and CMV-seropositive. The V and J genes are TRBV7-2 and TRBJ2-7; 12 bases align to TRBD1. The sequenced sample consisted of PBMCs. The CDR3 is CASSPGTGGSEQYF. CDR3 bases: TGTGCCAGCAGCCCCGGGACAGGGGGCTCCGAGCAGTACTTC.